Below are 14 T cell receptor beta chains sequenced from a single sample in a study of T cell responses to AZD1222 COVID-19 vaccine. This table comes from immunoSEQ multiplex PCR, and its TCRdb copy is limited to in-frame clones, with some not included. The sample holds about 110,000 clones; 80% to 90% are singletons and the top ten take roughly 1.2%. This sample comprised peripheral blood, obtained on day 0 of AZD1222 vaccination. The receptor source for this set is an adult in good health.

The chain carries TRBV6-1 and TRBJ1-2, with D maybe TRBD1 (6 bases). The CDR3 length is 14 residues. V lost 2 bases, J lost 4 bases, and 11 bases lay in between. The V gene's germline CDR1 is MNHNS and CDR2 SASEGT. CDR3 region: CASSELGTPYGYTF. The CDR3 region has the DNA TGTGCCAGCAGTGAACTAGGGACACCCTATGGCTACACCTTC.

The chain links TRBV7-2 to TRBJ1-4; 7 nucleotides match TRBD1. The length of the CDR3 is 13 residues. Germline CDR1 is SGHTA and CDR2 is FQGNSA. V lost 5 bases to trimming and J lost 8 bases; unmatched junction nucleotides: 5. Here the CDR3 reads CASSKGQLEKLFF. CDR3 nucleotides: TGTGCCAGCAGCAAGGGACAGTTAGAAAAACTGTTTTTT.

The genes are TRBV7-8 and TRBJ1-1; unclear D gene. The CDR3 sequence is 12 residues long. Germline loops: CDR1 SGHVS, CDR2 FQNEAQ. Deletions cut 5 bases from V and 9 bases from J, with 13 bases between. Here the CDR3 DNA reads TGTGCCAGCAGCCCCGCGGCCCGACAAGCTTTCTTT. Translation: CASSPAARQAFF.

The genes are TRBV11-2 and TRBJ1-5; no reliable D call. V was pared by 2 bases and J by 2 bases, with 13 bases between. This CDR3 contains 16 residues. Germline V gene lookup returns CDR1 SGHAT and CDR2 FQNNGV. The CDR3 is CASSLNALRGNQPQHF. The CDR3 DNA sequence: TGTGCCAGCAGCTTAAACGCACTTAGGGGCAATCAGCCCCAGCATTTT.

The rearrangement links TRBV7-2 to TRBJ1-1; no reliable D call. This CDR3 has 17 residues. Trimming left V 4 bases short and J 0 bases short, with 18 bases between. CDR1 is SGHTA, CDR2 FQGNSA, per germline. CDR3 DNA: TGTGCCAGCAGCTCTTTCGCTAGAGCAGGACTGAACACTGAAGCTTTCTTT. Translation gives CASSSFARAGLNTEAFF.

The chain is built from TRBV10-2 and TRBJ2-5, with D tentatively TRBD1 (5 bases). CDR1 and CDR2 from the germline V gene are WSHSY and SAAADI. This CDR3 contains 13 residues. V was pared by 8 bases and J by 5 bases, with 15 bases between. CDR3 nucleotide sequence: TGCGCCAGCCGCCGGACATTCAGGGAGACCCAGTACTTC. This encodes CASRRTFRETQYF.

The CDR3 loop is CASSDVSSYEQYF. The CDR3 DNA is TGTGCCAGCAGTGATGTGAGCTCCTACGAGCAGTACTTC. The genes are TRBV2 and TRBJ2-7; D remains unclear. V was trimmed by 3 bases and J by 0 bases, leaving 6 bases between them. The CDR3 has 13 residues. Germline CDR1 SNHLY, CDR2 FYNNEI. Variable domain in full (rest from reference TRBV2 and TRBJ2-7): EPEVTQTPSHQVTQMGQEVILRCVPISNHLYFYWYRQILGQKVEFLVSFYNNEISEKSEIFDDQFSVERPDGSNFTLKIRSTKLEDSAMYFCASSDVSSYEQYFGPGTRLTVT.

This chain uses TRBV9 with TRBJ2-6; possibly TRBD1 for D (5 bases). Deletions cut 1 base from V and 2 bases from J, with 7 bases between. CDR3 length: 15 amino acids. Germline CDR1 reads SGDLS; CDR2 reads YYNGEE. The CDR3 DNA is TGTGCCAGCAGCGTACAGGGAACTGGGGCCAACGTCCTGACTTTC. Its translation is CASSVQGTGANVLTF.

This chain uses TRBV5-4 with TRBJ2-3, with D possibly matching TRBD2 (6 bases). The germline CDR1 and CDR2 sequences are SGHNT and YYREEE (reference sequence). This CDR3 contains 15 residues. Between the trimmed V and J ends, which lost 0 bases and 4 bases, there was a span of 12 bases. The CDR3 sequence: CASSLETRRADTQYF. The CDR3 bases are TGTGCCAGCAGCTTGGAGACTAGAAGGGCAGATACGCAGTATTTT.

V usage is TRBV2 and J usage is TRBJ2-3, with D possibly TRBD2 on 7 matching bases. V dropped 7 bases and J dropped 7 bases, with 15 bases sitting between them. The CDR3 length is 13 residues. Germline V lookup: CDR1 SNHLY, CDR2 FYNNEI. CDR3 sequence: CASIRGGGYTQYF. DNA for the CDR3: TGTGCCAGCATTCGAGGGGGGGGATATACGCAGTATTTT.

The chain combines TRBV7-2 with TRBJ1-5; weak D call: TRBD1 (5 bases). V lost 6 bases to trimming and J lost 3 bases, with 9 bases between them. The germline gives CDR1 SGHTA, CDR2 FQGNSA. CDR3 size: 13 residues. The CDR3 bases are TGTGCCAGCAGAGGACACCTCAATCAGCCCCAGCATTTT. Translating it yields CASRGHLNQPQHF.

The chain uses TRBV3-1 (or the pseudogene TRBV3-2) and TRBJ1-5, with 7 bases matching TRBD1. The trim removed 1 base at V and 5 bases at J, leaving 2 bases unmatched. Germline V gives CDR1 LGHDT, CDR2 YNNKEL (reference sequence). The CDR3 loop spans 14 amino acids. In DNA, the CDR3 is TGTGCCAGCAGCCAAGCCAGGGGGGATCAGCCCCAGCATTTT. Translated, it gives CASSQARGDQPQHF.

The J gene is TRBJ2-7, the V gene TRBV5-6; D is ambiguous. This CDR3 region has 14 residues. The germline V gene encodes CDR1 SGHDT and CDR2 YYEEEE. V dropped 1 base and J dropped 3 bases, with 11 bases sitting between them. CDR3 region: CASSLWLKSYEQYF. DNA of the CDR3: TGTGCCAGCAGCTTGTGGCTCAAGAGCTACGAGCAGTACTTC.

The chain combines TRBV7-9 with TRBJ2-3; 7 bases fit TRBD2. With V trimmed by 7 bases and J by 4 bases, 5 bases remained unmatched. The V gene's germline CDR1 is SEHNR and CDR2 FQNEAQ (reference sequence). The CDR3 is 13 residues long. The CDR3 nucleotides read TGTGCCAGCACCCTGGCGGGGGCAGATACGCAGTATTTT. This sequence encodes CASTLAGADTQYF.